Listed here are 26 T cell receptor beta chains from one sample, sequenced in a study of human T cells and chemical hapten exposure. TCRdb analysed the RACE reads with MiXCR anew, one entry per CDR3 protein. The repertoire includes some 89,000 distinct CDR3 sequences, roughly 10% of them detected once, and roughly 2.4% sits in the top ten. Time point described: patch test 2, 6 weeks after DPC sensitization. Specified treatment: therapeutic diphenylcyclopropenone sensitization with weekly scalp DPC. The sequenced sample was whole blood, obtained in connection with sensitization to the hapten diphenylcyclopropenone (DPC). These TCRs come from a woman aged 25 to 39 with alopecia areata. Some clones in this sample may be carry-over from other donors' samples.

The sample holds many counts of this clonotype. The chain joins TRBV4-2 to TRBJ1-1; TRBD1 might be the D (6 bases). The CDR3 contains 15 residues. Trimming stripped 4 bases from V and 4 bases from J, with 16 bases between. The germline gives CDR1 LGHNA, CDR2 YNFKEQ. The CDR3 region has the DNA TGTGCCAGCAGCCTAAATCCCCAGGGGACCACTGAAGCTTTCTTT. Protein product: CASSLNPQGTTEAFF.

The J gene is TRBJ2-2, the V gene TRBV9; D possibly corresponds to TRBD1 (5 bases). In germline, CDR1 is SGDLS, CDR2 YYNGEE. V lost 3 bases and J 0 bases, leaving 12 bases between the germline ends. The CDR3 loop spans 16 amino acids. The CDR3 loop is CASSAQGSPNTGELFF. CDR3 nucleotides: TGTGCCAGCAGCGCCCAGGGATCACCGAACACCGGGGAGCTGTTTTTT.

In this sample, this clonotype turned up a few times. The gene calls are TRBV4-3 and TRBJ2-5; D might be TRBD1 or TRBD2, each matching 5 bases. The CDR3 runs to 16 residues. V lost 4 bases to trimming and J lost 4 bases, with 19 bases between them. CDR1 and CDR2 (germline): LGHNA, YSLEER. CDR3 DNA sequence: TGCGCCAGCAGCCCCACGGGACCGCCAAGGGCAGAGACCCAGTACTTC. Translating gives CASSPTGPPRAETQYF.

This clonotype has a count of ten or more. The chain carries TRBV11-2 and TRBJ2-3; TRBD2 aligns across 7 bases. The CDR3 totals 16 residues. Germline lookup yields CDR1 SGHAT and CDR2 FQNNGV. Trimming took 1 base from V and 3 from J; bases not matched to a gene: 7. The CDR3 sequence: CASSLGVGGPTDTQYF. The CDR3 DNA is TGTGCCAGCAGCTTAGGAGTGGGAGGGCCGACAGATACGCAGTATTTT.

This clonotype turned up a few times. The chain recombines TRBV3-1 with TRBJ2-5; no reliable D call. Germline CDR1 reads LGHDT; CDR2 reads YNNKEL (reference sequence). V lost 0 bases and J lost 0, with 8 bases in between. The CDR3 extends over 15 amino acids. For the CDR3, the DNA is TGTGCCAGCAGCCAAGATCTTGGGGACCAAGAGACCCAGTACTTC. Residues: CASSQDLGDQETQYF.

The sample holds a few counts of this clonotype. The chain uses TRBV6-6 and TRBJ2-3, with D possibly TRBD2 on 6 matching bases. From germline, CDR1 is MNHNY and CDR2 SVGAGI (reference sequence). The CDR3 spans 13 residues. The V end lost 10 bases, the J end lost 2 bases, and 13 bases lay between the germline ends. CDR3 sequence (DNA): TGTGCCACGGAGGGCAGACCCACAGATACGCAGTATTTT. It yields the protein CATEGRPTDTQYF.

Details on this clonotype: The germline gene is not matched at one end of the junction; a read error may be the cause. V and J are TRBV28 and TRBJ2-3; the match to TRBD2 covers 8 bases. Per the germline V gene, CDR1 is MDHEN and CDR2 is SYDVKM. The CDR3 contains 13 residues. The CDR3 sequence: CASSRAGADTQYF. As DNA, the CDR3 is TGTGCTAGCAGCCGAGCGGGAGCAGATACGCAGTATTTT.

This clonotype has more than one count but fewer than ten. The V gene is TRBV3-1, the J gene TRBJ1-2; TRBD1 agrees at 8 bases. The CDR3 consists of 15 residues. Trimming cost V 6 bases and J 5 bases; bases outside gene matches: 11. CDR1 is LGHDT and CDR2 is YNNKEL in the germline V gene (reference sequence). The CDR3 nucleotides are TGTGCCAGCAGACCGGGGACAGGCGGGGGTTATGGCTACACCTTC. Residues: CASRPGTGGGYGYTF.

At least ten counts were recorded for this clonotype. The rearrangement joins TRBV9 to TRBJ2-3, with TRBD2 matching 9 bases. Germline V gives CDR1 SGDLS, CDR2 YYNGEE. The CDR3 is 15 amino acids. V shed 3 bases, J shed 0 bases, and the junction held 2 bases outside the gene matches. As DNA, the CDR3 is TGTGCCAGCAGCGGACTAGCGGCTAGCACAGATACGCAGTATTTT. Amino acids: CASSGLAASTDTQYF. Full variable domain (missing parts from reference TRBV9 and TRBJ2-3): DSGVTQTPKHLITATGQRVTLRCSPRSGDLSVYWYQQSLDQGLQFLIQYYNGEERAKGNILERFSAQQFPDLHSELNLSSLELGDSALYFCASSGLAASTDTQYFGPGTRLTVL.

This clonotype was found once. A single base separates this from a much larger clone, so it may be a read error. V gene TRBV29-1 combines with J gene TRBJ1-1, with D perhaps matching TRBD1 (5 bases). This CDR3 is built from 13 residues. CDR1 and CDR2 from the germline V gene are SQVTM and ANQGSEA. V was pared by 6 bases and J by 1 base, with 12 bases between. CDR3: CSVDRRKNTEAFF. The CDR3 DNA sequence: TGCAGCGTCGACAGACGGAAGAACACTGAAGCTTTCTTT.

V usage is TRBV28 and J usage is TRBJ1-1; no firm D call. Germline-derived CDR1 and CDR2 are MDHEN and SYDVKM. V lost 1 base and J lost 7, with 10 bases in between. CDR3 length equals 13 residues. CDR3 region: CASSLYLRIEAFF. The CDR3 DNA is TGTGCCAGCAGTTTATATCTGAGGATTGAAGCTTTCTTT.

V gene TRBV12-3 or TRBV12-4 combines with J gene TRBJ1-5; 9 bases line up with TRBD1. V lost 6 bases and J lost 6; bases outside the gene matches: 6. The CDR3 spans 14 residues. CDR3 region: CASSRGQGIQPQHF. CDR3 sequence (DNA): TGTGCCAGCAGCCGGGGACAGGGAATTCAGCCCCAGCATTTT.

In its sample, this clonotype was seen a few times. CDR3: CASRTTGALHF. The CDR3 nucleotides read TGTGCCAGCAGAACCACAGGCGCCCTCCACTTT. The chain is built from TRBV28 and TRBJ1-6, with a tentative D call TRBD1 (5 bases). Trimming took 6 bases from V and 14 from J, leaving 11 bases between them. Germline CDR1 is MDHEN and CDR2 is SYDVKM. The CDR3 has 11 residues.

Ten or more counts support this clonotype. This rearrangement joins TRBV29-1 to TRBJ2-3; D is unresolved. Germline-derived CDR1 and CDR2 are SQVTM and ANQGSEA. The CDR3 is 13 residues long. Trimming shortened V by 7 bases and J by 0 bases, and 11 bases separated the two germline ends. CDR3 in amino acids: CSAPTGSTDTQYF. The DNA for the CDR3 is TGCAGCGCGCCGACGGGCAGCACAGATACGCAGTATTTT.

This clonotype was seen more than once but under ten times. CDR3 DNA: TGTGCCATCAGCAGGGAAGCAGATACGCAGTATTTT. This translates into CAISREADTQYF. The V and J genes are TRBV10-3 and TRBJ2-3, with a weak D call TRBD1 (5 bases). This CDR3 has 12 residues. Trimming removed 6 bases from V and 4 bases from J, with 8 bases in between. Germline loops: CDR1 ENHRY, CDR2 SYGVKD.

This chain joins TRBV7-3 and TRBJ2-1; possibly TRBD2 for D (6 bases). CDR1 is SGHTA, CDR2 FQGTGA, per germline. Trimming took off 2 bases at V and 0 bases at J, with 14 bases between the two ends. This CDR3 is built from 17 residues. The CDR3 region has the DNA TGTGCCAGCAGCTTACTTGCGCGGGGACCCTCCTACAATGAGCAGTTCTTC. Its translation: CASSLLARGPSYNEQFF. Using reference TRBV7-3 and TRBJ2-1 for the parts outside the CDR3, the full variable domain is GAGVSQTPSNKVTEKGKYVELRCDPISGHTALYWYRQSLGQGPEFLIYFQGTGAADDSGLPNDRFFAVRPEGSVSTLKIQRTERGDSAVYLCASSLLARGPSYNEQFFGPGTRLTVL.

This clonotype was observed at least ten times. V is TRBV7-6 and J is TRBJ1-6; TRBD1 aligns across 7 bases. J lost 9 bases, V lost 1 base, and 6 bases had no gene match. Germline V gene data show CDR1 as SGHVS and CDR2 as FNYEAQ. This CDR3 comprises 15 residues. The CDR3 loop reads CASSLGQGGVSPLHF. As DNA, the CDR3 is TGTGCCAGCAGCTTAGGGCAGGGGGGAGTTTCACCCCTCCACTTT.

The V and J genes are TRBV28 and TRBJ2-3; tentative D call: TRBD2 (8 bases). V gave up 2 bases and J gave up 0 bases, with 15 bases separating them. This CDR3 has 17 residues. The germline V gene has CDR1 MDHEN and CDR2 SYDVKM. The CDR3 DNA reads as TGTGCCAGCAGTTTAATCGGGGGGGGACAGAGCACAGATACGCAGTATTTT. It is translated as CASSLIGGGQSTDTQYF.

This clonotype was observed many times. V usage is TRBV7-9 and J usage is TRBJ2-7, with 10 bases lining up with TRBD1. V was clipped by 4 bases and J by 6 bases; unmatched bases: 9. Germline V gene data show CDR1 as SEHNR and CDR2 as FQNEAQ (reference sequence). The CDR3 is made up of 15 amino acids. CDR3 in amino acids: CASSYTGQGVGEQYF. CDR3 in DNA: TGTGCCAGCAGCTATACCGGACAGGGGGTTGGCGAGCAGTACTTC. The variable domain in full, with the rest retrieved from reference TRBV7-9 and TRBJ2-7, is DTGVSQNPRHKITKRGQNVTFRCDPISEHNRLYWYRQTLGQGPEFLTYFQNEAQLEKSRLLSDRFSAERPKGSFSTLEIQRTEQGDSAMYLCASSYTGQGVGEQYFGPGTRLTVT.

CDR3 in DNA: TGTGCCAGCAGCCCCCGGGGAGGGGCATTTCAGCCCCAGCATTTT. This codes for CASSPRGGAFQPQHF. This chain joins TRBV3-1 and TRBJ1-5; D perhaps matches TRBD1 (5 bases). Germline V CDR1 and CDR2: LGHDT, YNNKEL (reference sequence). Trimming removed 4 bases at V and 6 bases at J, with 16 bases between. The CDR3 covers 15 residues.

The V and J genes are TRBV30 and TRBJ2-1; 9 bases agree with TRBD2. CDR3 length: 15 amino acids. Germline V gene data show CDR1 as GTSNPN and CDR2 as SVGIG (reference sequence). V shed 2 bases and J 6 bases; nucleotides not matched to a gene: 8. The CDR3, as DNA: TGTGCCTGGAGTCGCGGGGGGGCCTTGAGCAATGAGCAGTTCTTC. It codes for CAWSRGGALSNEQFF.

This clonotype has a handful of counts. Written as DNA, the CDR3 is TGTGCCACCAGTGGAGGACTAAGGGGAGAAGCTTTCTTT. Its protein product is CATSGGLRGEAFF. The V call is TRBV24-1, the J call TRBJ1-1; D is possibly TRBD1 (5 bases). Germline CDR1 reads KGHDR; CDR2 reads SFDVKD. V gave up 5 bases and J gave up 8 bases, with 14 bases separating them. CDR3 length: 13 residues.

This clonotype was seen only a few times. The CDR3 coding sequence is TGCAGTGGACTTGTGGGGGGACGCTCCTACGAGCAGTACTTC. Protein sequence: CSGLVGGRSYEQYF. The chain has TRBV20-1 and TRBJ2-7; perhaps TRBD2 as D (6 bases). Per the germline V gene, CDR1 is DFQATT and CDR2 is SNEGSKA (reference sequence). V was trimmed by 7 bases and J by 0 bases, leaving 16 bases between them. The CDR3 contains 14 residues.

This chain joins TRBV28 and TRBJ2-2; D may be TRBD1 (5 bases). CDR1 and CDR2 (germline): MDHEN, SYDVKM. CDR3 length: 16 residues. Trimming left V 5 bases short and J 0 bases short, with 13 bases between. CDR3 protein: CASSTVTVPNTGELFF. CDR3 sequence (DNA): TGTGCCAGCAGTACGGTGACAGTCCCGAACACCGGGGAGCTGTTTTTT.

The chain employs TRBV15 and TRBJ2-1; 7 bases are shared with TRBD1. Germline V gives CDR1 LNHNV, CDR2 YYDKDF (reference sequence). The CDR3 is made up of 15 amino acids. Trimming removed 4 bases from V and 1 base from J; junction bases left unmatched: 4. CDR3 in amino acids: CATSTYRGSYNEQFF. CDR3 bases: TGTGCCACCAGCACCTACAGGGGTTCCTACAATGAGCAGTTCTTC.

This clonotype was detected a few times. This chain uses TRBV4-2 with TRBJ2-4, with TRBD1 identical over 9 bases. The CDR3 is 15 amino acids. Germline V gene sequence: CDR1 LGHNA, CDR2 YNFKEQ. V gave up 0 bases and J gave up 5 bases; unmatched junction bases: 2. As DNA, the CDR3 is TGTGCCAGCAGCCAAGAGACAGGGGGACAAAACATTCAGTACTTC. Translating it yields CASSQETGGQNIQYF.